The clone carrying this TCR beta chain was picked up one time. In the study's own analysis: Reference gene primer amplification yielded estimated nucleated cell counts. Assay used: immunoSEQ multiplex PCR; TCRdb lists only in-frame clones, some missing. V and J calls and clone size follow that table, whereas D and trimming were derived from the DNA. Counted here are some 250,000 clones, about 70% occurring once; the ten biggest clones make up 2.5% to 4%. Germline CDR1 is LGHDT and CDR2 is YNNKEL (reference sequence). V was shortened by 3 bases and J by 6 bases, with 8 bases between the two germline ends. This CDR3 is built from 12 residues. The data are from a study of blood T cell repertoires in COVID-19. Across the study: The United States, Italy and Spain provided the acute and convalescent COVID-19 samples. The analysed material was cDNA or gDNA that came from T cells, B-cell-depleted T cells, or PBMCs.

The source material was peripheral blood. The clonotype comes from a woman older than 75 with acute or convalescent COVID-19. The rearrangement uses TRBV3-1 (or the pseudogene TRBV3-2) and TRBJ1-1; D is possibly TRBD1 (5 bases). This CDR3 is CASSHTTAEAFF. The CDR3 DNA sequence: TGTGCCAGCAGCCACACGACAGCTGAAGCTTTCTTT.